This T cell receptor beta chain was identified during a study of T cells after yellow fever vaccination. The CDR3 sequence is 16 residues long. Germline V gene sequence: CDR1 LNHDA, CDR2 SQIVND (reference sequence). Between the trimmed V and J ends, which lost 5 bases and 3 bases, there was a span of 18 bases. TCRdb re-called the 5' RACE reads through MiXCR, storing one row per CDR3 protein. Counted here are some 390,000 distinct CDR3 sequences, roughly a sixth occurring once; the ten biggest clones make up 15% to 20%. The specimen was PBMCs, collected before the yellow fever booster vaccination. The sequence was obtained from a man in his late teens or twenties who received the YFV17D yellow fever vaccine. J is TRBJ2-3 and V is TRBV19; D is perhaps TRBD1 or TRBD2 (6 bases each). CDR3 protein: CASSGRDKGRTDTQYF. The CDR3 DNA is TGTGCCAGTAGTGGACGGGACAAGGGGAGGACAGATACGCAGTATTTT.